One and the same sample provided the 2 T cell receptor beta chains below, sequenced in a study of blood T cells in healthy people across ages. Primed by a sample-barcoded 5' primer and a J-beta primer mix, a second PCR proceeded for about 6 to 11 cycles. TCRdb fed the 5' RACE reads into MiXCR, producing one record per CDR3 protein. The sample includes roughly 2 million distinct CDR3 sequences, roughly 49% of them seen just once. Sequenced material: blood. The source is a middle-aged woman in good health.

This sequence joins TRBV6-2 or TRBV6-3 and TRBJ2-5, with D possibly matching TRBD1 (6 bases). The CDR3 loop spans 13 amino acids. V lost 6 bases and J 5 bases, leaving 13 bases between the germline ends. CDR1 MNHEY and CDR2 SVGEGT come from the germline V gene. CDR3 amino acids: CASRQTGEETQYF. The CDR3 DNA reads TGTGCCAGCAGACAGACAGGCGAGGAGACCCAGTACTTC.

This clonotype was counted once. CDR3 sequence (DNA): TGTGCCAGCAGATTGGGACAGGGAAGACTATATGGCTACACCTTC. Protein: CASRLGQGRLYGYTF. This chain connects TRBV6-1 to TRBJ1-2, with 9 bases lining up with TRBD1. The CDR3 runs 15 residues. Germline V gene lookup returns CDR1 MNHNS and CDR2 SASEGT. Trimming cost V 6 bases and J 5 bases; bases outside gene matches: 10.